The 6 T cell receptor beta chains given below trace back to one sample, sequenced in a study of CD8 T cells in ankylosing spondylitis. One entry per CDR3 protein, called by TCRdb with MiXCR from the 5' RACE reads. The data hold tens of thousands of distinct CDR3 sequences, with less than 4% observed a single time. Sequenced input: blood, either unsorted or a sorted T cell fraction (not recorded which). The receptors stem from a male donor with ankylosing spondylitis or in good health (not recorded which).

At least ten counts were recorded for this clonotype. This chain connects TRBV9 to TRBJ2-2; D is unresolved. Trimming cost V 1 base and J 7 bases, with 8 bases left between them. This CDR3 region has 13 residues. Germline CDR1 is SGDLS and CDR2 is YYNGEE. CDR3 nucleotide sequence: TGTGCCAGCAGCGTAATCGGCATCGGGGAGCTGTTTTTT. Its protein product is CASSVIGIGELFF.

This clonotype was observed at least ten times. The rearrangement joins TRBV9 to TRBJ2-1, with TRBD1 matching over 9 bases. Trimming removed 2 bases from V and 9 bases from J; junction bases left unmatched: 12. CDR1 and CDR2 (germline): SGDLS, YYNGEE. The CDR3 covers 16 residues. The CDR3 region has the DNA TGTGCCAGCAGCGTTAGAGGGACAGGGCTCTCAGCTGAGCAGTTCTTC. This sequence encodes CASSVRGTGLSAEQFF.

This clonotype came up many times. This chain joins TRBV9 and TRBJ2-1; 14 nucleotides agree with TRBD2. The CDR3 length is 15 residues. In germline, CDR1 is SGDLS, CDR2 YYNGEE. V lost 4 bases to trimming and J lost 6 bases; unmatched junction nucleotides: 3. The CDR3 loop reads CASSLGLAGVNEQFF. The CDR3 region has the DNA TGTGCCAGCAGCTTGGGACTAGCGGGAGTCAATGAGCAGTTCTTC.

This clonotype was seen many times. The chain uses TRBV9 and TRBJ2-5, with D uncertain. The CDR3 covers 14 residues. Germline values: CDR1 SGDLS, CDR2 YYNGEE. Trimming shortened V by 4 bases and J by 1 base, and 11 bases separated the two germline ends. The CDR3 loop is CASSSMDGQETQYF. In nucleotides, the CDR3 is TGTGCCAGCAGCAGCATGGACGGCCAAGAGACCCAGTACTTC.

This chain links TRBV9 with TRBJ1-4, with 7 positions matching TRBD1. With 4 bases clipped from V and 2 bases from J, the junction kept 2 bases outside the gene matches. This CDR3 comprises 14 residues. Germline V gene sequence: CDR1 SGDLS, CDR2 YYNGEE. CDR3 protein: CASSPGGTNEKLFF. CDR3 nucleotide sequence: TGTGCCAGCAGCCCAGGGGGGACTAATGAAAAACTGTTTTTT. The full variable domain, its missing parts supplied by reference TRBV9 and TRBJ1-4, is DSGVTQTPKHLITATGQRVTLRCSPRSGDLSVYWYQQSLDQGLQFLIQYYNGEERAKGNILERFSAQQFPDLHSELNLSSLELGDSALYFCASSPGGTNEKLFFGSGTQLSVL.

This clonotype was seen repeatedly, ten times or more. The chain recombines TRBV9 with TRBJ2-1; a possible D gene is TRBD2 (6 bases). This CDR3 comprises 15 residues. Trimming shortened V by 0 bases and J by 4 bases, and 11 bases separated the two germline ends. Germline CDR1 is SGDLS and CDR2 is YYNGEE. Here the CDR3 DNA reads TGTGCCAGCAGCGTAGGGACGGGAGCTTACAATGAGCAGTTCTTC. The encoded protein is CASSVGTGAYNEQFF.